Listed below are T cell receptor beta chains from one sample, sequenced in a study of OX40 agonist ivuxolimab in advanced cancers. TCRdb keeps only in-frame clones here, not all; method: immunoSEQ multiplex PCR. The table has around 62,000 clones, almost 85% seen once. This sample comprised CD4+ or CD8+ T cells sorted from blood, obtained in a trial of the OX40 agonist ivuxolimab. The receptors originated from an adult with an advanced solid tumor such as melanoma, head and neck, liver or kidney cancer. CDR3s include the opening cysteine and the closing phenylalanine or tryptophan. Each record gives: clone size, J gene, D gene, V gene, CDR3 DNA, CDR3 protein. The D gene is left open where the match is weak. Not every row has a clone size; where given, it reads once, few, many or a size class.

once | TRBJ1-1 | . | TRBV7-2 | TGTGCCAGCAGCTCAATCACTGAAGCTTTCTTT | CASSSITEAFF
. | TRBJ2-7 | . | TRBV5-1 | TGCGCCAGCAGCTTGTCTTATAGTGGCCGTTACGAGCAGTACTTC | CASSLSYSGRYEQYF
. | TRBJ2-5 | TRBD2 | TRBV28 | TGTGCCAGCAGTCCCCATCGGGGGGGAATGGGAGAGACCCAGTACTTC | CASSPHRGGMGETQYF
once | TRBJ1-1 | TRBD1 | TRBV6-6 | TGTGCCAGCAGTCCCTGGGACAGGGGGAACACTGAAGCTTTCTTT | CASSPWDRGNTEAFF
. | TRBJ2-6 | TRBD2 | TRBV28 | TGTGCCAGCTCATCGCCGGGGGGGACTGGGGCCAACGTCCTGACTTTC | CASSSPGGTGANVLTF
. | TRBJ2-3 | . | TRBV7-2 | TGTGCCACCGTTATAGATCTCACAGATACGCAGTATTTT | CATVIDLTDTQYF
. | TRBJ2-1 | . | TRBV18 | TGTGCCAGCTCTCCGTCTAGGGGGTCGGGCAATGAGCAGTTCTTC | CASSPSRGSGNEQFF
. | TRBJ1-2 | . | TRBV6-5 | TGTGCCAGCAGTCCGGGATCCTCACTTATCTATGGCTACACCTTC | CASSPGSSLIYGYTF
. | TRBJ2-7 | . | TRBV27 | TGTGCCAGCAGTTTCTCGGCAGGGGGGACCTACGAGCAGTACTTC | CASSFSAGGTYEQYF
. | TRBJ2-2 | TRBD2 | TRBV27 | TGTGCCAGCAGTTTATGGGGCGTGAGCGGGGCGAACACCGGGGAGCTGTTTTTT | CASSLWGVSGANTGELFF
few | TRBJ2-5 | . | TRBV19 | TGTGCCAGTAGTATAGGGGGAGGAGAGACCCAGTACTTC | CASSIGGGETQYF
. | TRBJ1-2 | . | TRBV7-2 | TGTGCCAGCACCCCTTCCGGCGGGACCTTGTATGGCTACACCTTC | CASTPSGGTLYGYTF
. | TRBJ2-1 | TRBD1 | TRBV5-1 | TGCGCCAGCAGCTTAACTGACAGGGGTCATGAGCAGTTCTTC | CASSLTDRGHEQFF
once | TRBJ2-5 | . | TRBV4-2 | TGTGCCAGCAGCTCGCCAAGGGGGGCAGAGACCCAGTACTTC | CASSSPRGAETQYF
. | TRBJ2-2 | TRBD2 | TRBV6-4 | TGTGCCACTGTAGGACTAGCGGGAGAGAGCACCGGGGAGCTGTTTTTT | CATVGLAGESTGELFF
. | TRBJ2-5 | . | TRBV7-9 | TGTGCCAGCAGCTATGCGCCGGAGACCCAGTACTTC | CASSYAPETQYF
. | TRBJ2-1 | TRBD2 | TRBV27 | TGTGCCAGCAGTCCCCATACTAGCGGGGTCTCCTACAATGAGCAGTTCTTC | CASSPHTSGVSYNEQFF
. | TRBJ2-3 | . | TRBV10-1 | TGCGCCAGCAGTGAGCCTGGACAGAAGCAGTATTTT | CASSEPGQKQYF
. | TRBJ2-3 | . | TRBV5-1 | TGCGCCAGCAGCTTGGTAGGCAGGGTAGCAGATACGCAGTATTTT | CASSLVGRVADTQYF
. | TRBJ1-1 | TRBD1 | TRBV4-1 | TGCGCCAGCAGCCTTGAACAGGGGATCAACACTGAAGCTTTCTTT | CASSLEQGINTEAFF
. | TRBJ2-1 | . | TRBV29-1 | TGCAGCGTTGGCTCTATGAGCTCCTACAATGAGCAGTTCTTC | CSVGSMSSYNEQFF
. | TRBJ2-2 | . | TRBV6-6 | TGTGCCAGCTCAGGAGAAACCGGGGAGCTGTTTTTT | CASSGETGELFF
. | TRBJ2-5 | . | TRBV18 | TGTGCCAGCTCACCCGGCAATGGGGAGACCCAGTACTTC | CASSPGNGETQYF
. | TRBJ1-3 | . | TRBV21-1 | TGTGCCAGCAGGACAGCCAACTCTGGAAACACCATATATTTT | CASRTANSGNTIYF
once | TRBJ2-3 | . | TRBV6-6 | TGTGCCAGCAGTTACATCGGGGAGGCAGATACGCAGTATTTT | CASSYIGEADTQYF
once | TRBJ1-2 | . | TRBV28 | TGTGCCAGCAGTTTCGCCCCTTACTTTTCCTCTAACTATGGCTACACCTTC | CASSFAPYFSSNYGYTF
few | TRBJ1-2 | . | TRBV9 | TGTGCCAGCAGCGTAGACACAGAAGCAGGCGATGGCTACACCTTC | CASSVDTEAGDGYTF
. | TRBJ1-4 | . | TRBV6-1 | TGTGCCAGCAGCCGGTGGGGCGAAAAACTGTTTTTT | CASSRWGEKLFF
. | TRBJ2-5 | TRBD2 | TRBV27 | TGTGCCAGCAGCTCATACGCGCACTCGGGGACTAGCGGGCAAGAGACCCAGTACTTC | CASSSYAHSGTSGQETQYF
. | TRBJ2-3 | TRBD2 | TRBV5-1 | TGCGCCAGCAGCCTTCGACTAGCGGGAGGATCGGGCCCAGATACGCAGTATTTT | CASSLRLAGGSGPDTQYF
. | TRBJ2-2 | . | TRBV7-3 | TGTGCCAGCAGCCCCGCGCGCCCACCTACCGGGGAGCTGTTTTTT | CASSPARPPTGELFF
few | TRBJ1-1 | . | TRBV6-5 | TGTGCCTGCGGGGACCGAGAAGCTTTCTTT | CACGDREAFF
. | TRBJ1-2 | TRBD1 | TRBV4-1 | TGCGCCAGCAGCCAAGGACTTCAGGGGGCGGATGGCTACACCTTC | CASSQGLQGADGYTF
. | TRBJ2-1 | TRBD2 | TRBV7-8 | TGTGCCAGCAGCTTAATCCGCGGGAGGGGGAATGAGCAGTTCTTC | CASSLIRGRGNEQFF
few | TRBJ2-2 | . | TRBV11-2 | TGTGCCAGCAGCTTAGAGCCCACCGGGGAGCTGTTTTTT | CASSLEPTGELFF
. | TRBJ2-7 | TRBD1 | TRBV30 | TGTGCCTGGACAGACAGGGGGTGGAGCGAGCAGTACTTC | CAWTDRGWSEQYF
. | TRBJ2-1 | TRBD2 | TRBV15 | TGTGCCACCAGCAGAGACGGTAGCGGGGCCTACAATGAGCAGTTCTTC | CATSRDGSGAYNEQFF
. | TRBJ2-1 | . | TRBV6-5 | TGTGCCAGCAGTATCCGGGACTGGCTAAATGAGCAGTTCTTC | CASSIRDWLNEQFF
. | TRBJ2-6 | TRBD1 | TRBV5-1 | TGCGCCAGCAGCTCCAGGGGCGGGACAGGGTTAACTGGGGCCAACGTCCTGACTTTC | CASSSRGGTGLTGANVLTF
. | TRBJ1-5 | . | TRBV12-1 | TGTGCCAGCAGCTCCAGCCGGGGACAGTTGGATCAGCCCCAGCATTTT | CASSSSRGQLDQPQHF
. | TRBJ2-2 | . | TRBV10-1 | TGCGCCAGCACGGAGGGGGGGCGTAGCACCGGGGAGCTGTTTTTT | CASTEGGRSTGELFF
. | TRBJ2-3 | . | TRBV7-2 | TGTGCCAGCAGCCTCCTCTTCGGGGCGTACACAGATACGCAGTATTTT | CASSLLFGAYTDTQYF
. | TRBJ2-4 | . | TRBV6-1 | TGTGCCAGCAATCCGCCCGCCAAAAACATTCAGTACTTC | CASNPPAKNIQYF
. | TRBJ1-5 | . | TRBV5-6 | TGTGCCAGCAGCTTGGCAGGCGGTCAGCCCCAGCATTTT | CASSLAGGQPQHF
. | TRBJ2-5 | . | TRBV28 | TGTGCCAGCAGTTTATGGGCAGCTTACCAAGAGACCCAGTACTTC | CASSLWAAYQETQYF